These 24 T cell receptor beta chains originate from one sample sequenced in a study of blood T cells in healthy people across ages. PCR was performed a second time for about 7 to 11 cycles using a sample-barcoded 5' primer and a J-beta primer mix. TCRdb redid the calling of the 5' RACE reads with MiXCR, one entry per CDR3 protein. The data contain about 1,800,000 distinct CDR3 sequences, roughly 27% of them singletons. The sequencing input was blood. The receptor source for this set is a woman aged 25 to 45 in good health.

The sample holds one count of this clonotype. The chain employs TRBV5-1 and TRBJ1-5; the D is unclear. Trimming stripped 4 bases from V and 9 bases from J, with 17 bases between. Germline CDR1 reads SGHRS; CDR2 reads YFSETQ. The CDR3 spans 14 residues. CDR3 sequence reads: CASSISPFGLPQHF. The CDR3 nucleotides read TGCGCCAGCAGCATTTCGCCTTTTGGCTTGCCCCAGCATTTT.

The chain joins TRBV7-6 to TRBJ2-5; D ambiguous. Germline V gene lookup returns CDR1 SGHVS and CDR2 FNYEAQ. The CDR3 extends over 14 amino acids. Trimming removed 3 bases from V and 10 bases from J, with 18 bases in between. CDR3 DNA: TGTGCCAGCAGCTTCGGAGTGCCCTATGGGGACCAGTACTTC. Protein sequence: CASSFGVPYGDQYF.

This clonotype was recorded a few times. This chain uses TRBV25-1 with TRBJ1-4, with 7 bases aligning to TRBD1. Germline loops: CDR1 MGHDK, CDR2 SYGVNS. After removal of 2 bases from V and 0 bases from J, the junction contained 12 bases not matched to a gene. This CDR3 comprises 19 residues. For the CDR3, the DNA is TGTGCCAGCAGTGAAAACGGGTTAGGGGGCGGCGCAACTAATGAAAAACTGTTTTTT. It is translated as CASSENGLGGGATNEKLFF.

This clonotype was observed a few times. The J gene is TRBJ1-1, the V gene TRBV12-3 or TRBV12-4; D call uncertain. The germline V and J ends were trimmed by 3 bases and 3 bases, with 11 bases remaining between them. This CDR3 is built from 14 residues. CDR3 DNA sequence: TGTGCCAGCAGTTTTCAGCGCGCAGACACTGAAGCTTTCTTT. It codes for CASSFQRADTEAFF.

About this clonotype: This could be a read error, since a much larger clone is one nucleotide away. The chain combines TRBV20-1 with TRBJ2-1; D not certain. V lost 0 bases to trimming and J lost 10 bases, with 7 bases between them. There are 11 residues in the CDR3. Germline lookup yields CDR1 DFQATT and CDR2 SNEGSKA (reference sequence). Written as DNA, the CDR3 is TGCAGTGCTAGAGAGATGATCGAGCAGTTCTTC. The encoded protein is CSAREMIEQFF.

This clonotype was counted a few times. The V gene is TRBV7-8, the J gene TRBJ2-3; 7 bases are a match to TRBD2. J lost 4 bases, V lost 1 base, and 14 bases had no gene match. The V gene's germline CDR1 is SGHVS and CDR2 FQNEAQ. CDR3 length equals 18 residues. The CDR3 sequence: CASSLGDGRTLPADTQYF. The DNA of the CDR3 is TGTGCCAGCAGCTTAGGAGACGGGAGGACCCTTCCCGCAGATACGCAGTATTTT.

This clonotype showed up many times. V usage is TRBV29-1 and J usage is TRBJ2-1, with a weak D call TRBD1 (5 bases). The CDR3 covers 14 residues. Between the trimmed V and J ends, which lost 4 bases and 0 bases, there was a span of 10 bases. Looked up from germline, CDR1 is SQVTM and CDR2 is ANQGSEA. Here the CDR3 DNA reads TGCAGCGTTGGAACAGGTGACTCCTACAATGAGCAGTTCTTC. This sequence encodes CSVGTGDSYNEQFF.

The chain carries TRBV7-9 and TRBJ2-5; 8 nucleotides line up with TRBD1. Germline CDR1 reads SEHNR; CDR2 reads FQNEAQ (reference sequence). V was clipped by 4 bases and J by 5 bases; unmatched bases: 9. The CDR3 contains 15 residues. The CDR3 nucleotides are TGTGCCAGCAGCTCGCCGGACAGGGTTGGGGAGACCCAGTACTTC. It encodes CASSSPDRVGETQYF.

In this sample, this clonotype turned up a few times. The CDR3 coding sequence is TGTGCCAGCAGACGGACAATGCAGGAGAAGCAGTTCTTC. It specifies CASRRTMQEKQFF. The rearrangement joins TRBV6-2 or TRBV6-3 to TRBJ2-1, with a possible D match to TRBD1 (5 bases). V shed 6 bases and J shed 11 bases, with 17 bases lying between them. The CDR3 has 13 residues. Germline V gives CDR1 MNHEY, CDR2 SVGEGT.

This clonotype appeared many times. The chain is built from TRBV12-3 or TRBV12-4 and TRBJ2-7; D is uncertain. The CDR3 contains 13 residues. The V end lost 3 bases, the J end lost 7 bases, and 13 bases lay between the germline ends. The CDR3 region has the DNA TGTGCCAGCAGTTTCCAGTCCGAGTATGAGCAGTACTTC. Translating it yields CASSFQSEYEQYF.

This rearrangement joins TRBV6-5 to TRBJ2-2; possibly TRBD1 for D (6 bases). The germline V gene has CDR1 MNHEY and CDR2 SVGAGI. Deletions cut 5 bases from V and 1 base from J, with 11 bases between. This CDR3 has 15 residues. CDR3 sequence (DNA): TGTGCCAGCAGTAACGGACAGTTGAACACCGGGGAGCTGTTTTTT. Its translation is CASSNGQLNTGELFF.

The CDR3 sequence: CASSRRRETQYF. CDR3 sequence (DNA): TGTGCCAGCAGCCGAAGGAGGGAGACCCAGTACTTC. V usage is TRBV7-2 and J usage is TRBJ2-5, with TRBD2 as a possible D gene (5 bases). V was cut by 5 bases and J by 5 bases, with 9 bases left in between. The V gene's germline CDR1 is SGHTA and CDR2 FQGNSA. This CDR3 comprises 12 residues.

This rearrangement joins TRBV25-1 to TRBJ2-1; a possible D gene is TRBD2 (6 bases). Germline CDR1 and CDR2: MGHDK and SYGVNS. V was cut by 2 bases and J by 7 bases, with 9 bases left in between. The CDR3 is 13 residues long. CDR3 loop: CASSEMGGNEQFF. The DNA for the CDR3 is TGTGCCAGCAGTGAAATGGGGGGAAATGAGCAGTTCTTC.

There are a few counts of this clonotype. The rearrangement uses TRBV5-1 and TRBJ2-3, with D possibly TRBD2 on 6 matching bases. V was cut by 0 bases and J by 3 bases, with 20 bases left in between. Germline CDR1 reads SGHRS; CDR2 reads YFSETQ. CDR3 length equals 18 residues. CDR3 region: CASSLGRARRGWTDTQYF. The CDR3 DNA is TGCGCCAGCAGCTTGGGGCGAGCGAGGAGGGGTTGGACAGATACGCAGTATTTT.

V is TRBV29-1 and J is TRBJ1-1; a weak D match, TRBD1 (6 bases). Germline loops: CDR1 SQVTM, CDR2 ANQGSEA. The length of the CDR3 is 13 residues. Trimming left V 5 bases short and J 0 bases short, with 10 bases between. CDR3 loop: CSVRRGMNTEAFF. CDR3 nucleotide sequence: TGCAGCGTTCGAAGGGGGATGAACACTGAAGCTTTCTTT.

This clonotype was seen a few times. The CDR3: CASSLRRDMWETQYF. The CDR3 coding sequence is TGTGCCAGCAGCCTCCGGAGAGACATGTGGGAGACCCAGTACTTC. The chain carries TRBV7-9 and TRBJ2-5, with unresolved D. The CDR3 sequence is 15 residues long. Trimming removed 5 bases from V and 5 bases from J, with 18 bases in between. Per germline, CDR1 SEHNR and CDR2 FQNEAQ (reference sequence).

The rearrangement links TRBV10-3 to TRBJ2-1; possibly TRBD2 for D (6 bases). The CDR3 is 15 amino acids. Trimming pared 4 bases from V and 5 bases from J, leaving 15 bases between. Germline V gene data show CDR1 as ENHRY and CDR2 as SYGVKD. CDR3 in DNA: TGTGCCATCAGTGTTAAGGCTAGCGAAAACAATGAGCAGTTCTTC. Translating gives CAISVKASENNEQFF.

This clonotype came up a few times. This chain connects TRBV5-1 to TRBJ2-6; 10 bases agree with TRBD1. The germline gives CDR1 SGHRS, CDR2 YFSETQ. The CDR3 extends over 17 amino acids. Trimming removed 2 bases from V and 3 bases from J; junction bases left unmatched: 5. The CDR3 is CASSFRQGASGANVLTF. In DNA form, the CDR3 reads TGCGCCAGCAGCTTCAGACAGGGGGCAAGTGGGGCCAACGTCCTGACTTTC.

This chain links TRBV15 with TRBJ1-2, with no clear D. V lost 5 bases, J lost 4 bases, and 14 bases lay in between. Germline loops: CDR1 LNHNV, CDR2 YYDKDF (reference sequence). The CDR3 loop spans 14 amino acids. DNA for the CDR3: TGTGCCACCAGCCAACGACACTCTACCTATGGCTACACCTTC. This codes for CATSQRHSTYGYTF. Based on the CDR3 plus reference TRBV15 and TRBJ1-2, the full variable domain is DAMVIQNPRYQVTQFGKPVTLSCSQTLNHNVMYWYQQKSSQAPKLLFHYYDKDFNNEADTPDNFQSRRPNTSFCFLDIRSPGLGDTAMYLCATSQRHSTYGYTFGSGTRLTVV.

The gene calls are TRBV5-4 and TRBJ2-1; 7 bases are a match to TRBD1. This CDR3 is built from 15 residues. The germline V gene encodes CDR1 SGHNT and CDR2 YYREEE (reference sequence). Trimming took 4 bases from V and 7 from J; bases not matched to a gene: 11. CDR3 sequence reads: CASSTGTALLNEQFF. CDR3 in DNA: TGTGCCAGCAGCACCGGGACAGCCCTTTTGAATGAGCAGTTCTTC.

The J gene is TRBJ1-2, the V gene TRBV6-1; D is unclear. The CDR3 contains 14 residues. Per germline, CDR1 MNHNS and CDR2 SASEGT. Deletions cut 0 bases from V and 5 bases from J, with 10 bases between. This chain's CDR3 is CASSEAPDCYGYTF. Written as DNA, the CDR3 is TGTGCCAGCAGTGAAGCGCCGGATTGTTATGGCTACACCTTC.

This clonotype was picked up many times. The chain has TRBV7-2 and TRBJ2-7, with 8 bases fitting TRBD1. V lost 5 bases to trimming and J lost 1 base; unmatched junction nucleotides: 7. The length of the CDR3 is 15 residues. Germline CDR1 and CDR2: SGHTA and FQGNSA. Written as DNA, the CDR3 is TGTGCCAGCAGCCCCCGACAGGGGAGGTCCTACGAGCAGTACTTC. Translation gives CASSPRQGRSYEQYF.

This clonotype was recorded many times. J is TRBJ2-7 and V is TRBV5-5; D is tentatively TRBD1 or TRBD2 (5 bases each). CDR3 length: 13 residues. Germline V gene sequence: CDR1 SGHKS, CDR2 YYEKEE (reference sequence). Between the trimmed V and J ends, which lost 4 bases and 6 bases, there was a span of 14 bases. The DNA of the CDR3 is TGTGCCAGCAGCGTTACTGGGACGGGCGAGCAGTACTTC. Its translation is CASSVTGTGEQYF.

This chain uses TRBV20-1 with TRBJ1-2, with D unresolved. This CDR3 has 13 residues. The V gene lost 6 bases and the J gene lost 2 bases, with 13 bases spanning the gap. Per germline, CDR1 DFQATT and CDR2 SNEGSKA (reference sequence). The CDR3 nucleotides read TGCAGTGCGATAACGGACGGGAACTATGGCTACACCTTC. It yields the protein CSAITDGNYGYTF.